This TCR beta chain came from a study of cytomegalovirus exposure and HLA in healthy donors. Study-level points and caveats: Analyzed later, most CMV-associated TCR beta chains appeared HLA-restricted. Most TCR sequences were rare, but some public TCRs occurred in many donors. Follow-up analysis later connected one missense variant in DCLRE1C with trimming of TCR beta V- and J-genes. The authors reported that TCR beta sequences could predict HLA-A and HLA-B alleles. These predictions were accurate for most subjects in the first cohort.

On this clone itself: As yet, its antigen is unknown.

Primers: 60 Vbeta forward and 13 Jbeta reverse. Profiled with immunoSEQ multiplex PCR; TCRdb holds only in-frame clones, not every one. The sample gives hundreds of thousands of clones, around nine tenths of which show up once; less than 1.2% is in the top ten. Trimming removed 3 bases at V and 0 bases at J, with 12 bases between. Germline CDR1 MDHEN, CDR2 SYDVKM. This CDR3 comprises 15 residues. This TCR came from a woman aged 18 to 35 in good health and CMV-seronegative. Material: PBMCs. The chain employs TRBV28 and TRBJ2-7, with D possibly matching TRBD2 (5 bases). This CDR3 reads CASSLIGGTSYEQYF. The CDR3, as DNA: TGTGCCAGCAGTTTGATAGGAGGAACCTCCTACGAGCAGTACTTC.